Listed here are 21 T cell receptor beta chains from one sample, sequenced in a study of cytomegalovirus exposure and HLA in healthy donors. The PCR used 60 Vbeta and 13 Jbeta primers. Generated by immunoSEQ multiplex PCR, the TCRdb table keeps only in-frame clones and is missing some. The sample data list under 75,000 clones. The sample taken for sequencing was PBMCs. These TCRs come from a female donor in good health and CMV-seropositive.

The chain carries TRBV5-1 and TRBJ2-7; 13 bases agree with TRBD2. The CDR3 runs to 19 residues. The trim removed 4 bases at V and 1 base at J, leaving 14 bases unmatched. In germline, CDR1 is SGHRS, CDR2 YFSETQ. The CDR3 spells CASSRGLAGDSWVSYEQYF. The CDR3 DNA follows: TGCGCCAGCAGCCGCGGACTAGCGGGAGATTCTTGGGTGTCCTACGAGCAGTACTTC. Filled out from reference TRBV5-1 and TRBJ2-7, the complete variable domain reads KAGVTQTPRYLIKTRGQQVTLSCSPISGHRSVSWYQQTPGQGLQFLFEYFSETQRNKGNFPGRFSGRQFSNSRSEMNVSTLELGDSALYLCASSRGLAGDSWVSYEQYFGPGTRLTVT.

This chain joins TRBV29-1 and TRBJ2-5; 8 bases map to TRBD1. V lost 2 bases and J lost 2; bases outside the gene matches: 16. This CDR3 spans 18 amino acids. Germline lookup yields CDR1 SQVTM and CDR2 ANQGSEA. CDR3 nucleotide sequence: TGCAGCGTTGAACTGTTTGTGACAGGGGATTCAGGGCAAGAGACCCAGTACTTC. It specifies CSVELFVTGDSGQETQYF.

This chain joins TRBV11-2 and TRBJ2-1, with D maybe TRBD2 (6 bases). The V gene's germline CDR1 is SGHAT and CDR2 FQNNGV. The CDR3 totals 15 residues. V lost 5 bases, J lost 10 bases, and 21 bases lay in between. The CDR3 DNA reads TGTGCCAGCAGCGCCAATCGGGGCGGAGGGCCAGAGCAGTTCTTC. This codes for CASSANRGGGPEQFF.

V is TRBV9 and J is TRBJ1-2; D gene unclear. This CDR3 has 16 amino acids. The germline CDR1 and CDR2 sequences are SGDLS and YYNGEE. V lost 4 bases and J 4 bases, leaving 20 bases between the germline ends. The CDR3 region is CASSFSREQLGYGYTF. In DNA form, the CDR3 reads TGTGCCAGCAGCTTTTCCCGGGAGCAGCTCGGCTATGGCTACACCTTC. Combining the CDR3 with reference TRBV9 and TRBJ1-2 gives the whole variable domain DSGVTQTPKHLITATGQRVTLRCSPRSGDLSVYWYQQSLDQGLQFLIQYYNGEERAKGNILERFSAQQFPDLHSELNLSSLELGDSALYFCASSFSREQLGYGYTFGSGTRLTVV.

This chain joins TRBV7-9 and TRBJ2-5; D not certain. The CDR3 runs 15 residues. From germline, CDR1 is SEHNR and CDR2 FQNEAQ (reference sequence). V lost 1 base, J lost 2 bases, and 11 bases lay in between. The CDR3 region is CASSLGVVEQETQYF. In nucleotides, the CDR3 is TGTGCCAGCAGCTTAGGTGTGGTTGAGCAAGAGACCCAGTACTTC.

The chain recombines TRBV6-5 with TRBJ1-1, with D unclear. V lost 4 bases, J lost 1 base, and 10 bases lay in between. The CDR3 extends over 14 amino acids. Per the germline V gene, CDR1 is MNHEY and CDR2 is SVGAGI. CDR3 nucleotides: TGTGCCAGCAGTTCCTACTCCGGGAACACTGAAGCTTTCTTT. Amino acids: CASSSYSGNTEAFF.

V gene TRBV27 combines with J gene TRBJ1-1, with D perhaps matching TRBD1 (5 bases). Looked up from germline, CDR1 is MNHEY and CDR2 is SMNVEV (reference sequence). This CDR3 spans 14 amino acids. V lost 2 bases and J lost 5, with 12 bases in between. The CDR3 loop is CASSLGGLRTEAFF. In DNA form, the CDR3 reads TGTGCCAGCAGTTTAGGGGGGTTAAGGACTGAAGCTTTCTTT.

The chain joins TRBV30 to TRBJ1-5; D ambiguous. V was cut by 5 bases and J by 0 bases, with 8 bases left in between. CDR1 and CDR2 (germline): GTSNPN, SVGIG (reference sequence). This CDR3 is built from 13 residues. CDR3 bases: TGTGCCTGGGAGAGCCATAGCAATCAGCCCCAGCATTTT. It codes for CAWESHSNQPQHF.

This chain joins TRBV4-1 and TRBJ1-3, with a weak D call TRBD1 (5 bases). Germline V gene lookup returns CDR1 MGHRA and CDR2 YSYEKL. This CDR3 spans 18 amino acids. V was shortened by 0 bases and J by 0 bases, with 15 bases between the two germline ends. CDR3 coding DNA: TGCGCCAGCAGCCAAGACCGGGACTCATCCTCCTCTGGAAACACCATATATTTT. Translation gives CASSQDRDSSSSGNTIYF.

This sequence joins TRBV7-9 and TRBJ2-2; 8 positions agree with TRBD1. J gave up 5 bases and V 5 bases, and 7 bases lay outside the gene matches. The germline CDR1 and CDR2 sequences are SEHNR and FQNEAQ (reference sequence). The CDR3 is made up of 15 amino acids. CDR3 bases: TGTGCCAGCAGCGACGGACAGGGACGGACCGGGGAGCTGTTTTTT. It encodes CASSDGQGRTGELFF.

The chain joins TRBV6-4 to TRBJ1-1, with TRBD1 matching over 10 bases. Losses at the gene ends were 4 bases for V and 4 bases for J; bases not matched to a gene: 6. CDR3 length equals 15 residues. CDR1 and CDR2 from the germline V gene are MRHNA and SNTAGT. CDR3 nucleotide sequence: TGTGCCAGCAGTGCGACAGGGGGCGCAGTCACTGAAGCTTTCTTT. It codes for CASSATGGAVTEAFF.

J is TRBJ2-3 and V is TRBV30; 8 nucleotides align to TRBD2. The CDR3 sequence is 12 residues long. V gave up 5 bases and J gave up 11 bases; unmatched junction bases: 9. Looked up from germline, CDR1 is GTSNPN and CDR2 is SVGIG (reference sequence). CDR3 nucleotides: TGTGCCTGGGACCTTAGCGGGAATAAGCAGTATTTT. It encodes CAWDLSGNKQYF.

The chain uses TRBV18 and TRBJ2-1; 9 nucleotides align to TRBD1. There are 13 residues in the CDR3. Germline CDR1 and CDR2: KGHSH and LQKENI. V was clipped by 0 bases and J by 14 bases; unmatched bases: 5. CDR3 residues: CASSPPNRDREFF. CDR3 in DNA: TGTGCCAGCTCACCACCGAACCGGGACAGGGAGTTCTTC. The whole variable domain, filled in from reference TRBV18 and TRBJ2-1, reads NAGVMQNPRHLVRRRGQEARLRCSPMKGHSHVYWYRQLPEEGLKFMVYLQKENIIDESGMPKERFSAEFPKEGPSILRIQQVVRGDSAAYFCASSPPNRDREFFGPGTRLTVL.

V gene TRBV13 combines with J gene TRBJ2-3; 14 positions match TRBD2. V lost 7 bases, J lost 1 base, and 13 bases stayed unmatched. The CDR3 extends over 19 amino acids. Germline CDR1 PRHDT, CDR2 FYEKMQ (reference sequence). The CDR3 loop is CASTLDGLAGGRGTDTQYF. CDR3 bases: TGTGCCAGCACCCTAGACGGACTAGCGGGAGGCCGGGGCACAGATACGCAGTATTTT. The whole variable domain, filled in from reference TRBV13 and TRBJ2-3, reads AAGVIQSPRHLIKEKRETATLKCYPIPRHDTVYWYQQGPGQDPQFLISFYEKMQSDKGSIPDRFSAQQFSDYHSELNMSSLELGDSALYFCASTLDGLAGGRGTDTQYFGPGTRLTVL.

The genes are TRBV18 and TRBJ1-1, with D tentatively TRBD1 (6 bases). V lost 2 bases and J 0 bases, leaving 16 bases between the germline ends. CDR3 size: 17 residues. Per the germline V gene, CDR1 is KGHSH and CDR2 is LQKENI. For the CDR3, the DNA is TGTGCCAGCTCACCAAGGCAGGGGCGCGAGTTGAACACTGAAGCTTTCTTT. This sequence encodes CASSPRQGRELNTEAFF.

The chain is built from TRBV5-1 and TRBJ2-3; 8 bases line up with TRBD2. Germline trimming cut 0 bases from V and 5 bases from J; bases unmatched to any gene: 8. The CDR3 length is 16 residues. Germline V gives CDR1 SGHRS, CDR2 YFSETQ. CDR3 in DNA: TGCGCCAGCAGCTTGGTAGGCGGGGGGATTGAAGATACGCAGTATTTT. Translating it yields CASSLVGGGIEDTQYF.

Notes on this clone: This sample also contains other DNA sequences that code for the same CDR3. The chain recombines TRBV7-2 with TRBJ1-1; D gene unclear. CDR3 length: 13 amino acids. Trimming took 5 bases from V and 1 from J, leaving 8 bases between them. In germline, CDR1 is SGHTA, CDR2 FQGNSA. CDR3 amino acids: CASSPQANTEAFF. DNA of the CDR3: TGTGCCAGCAGCCCTCAGGCGAACACTGAAGCTTTCTTT.

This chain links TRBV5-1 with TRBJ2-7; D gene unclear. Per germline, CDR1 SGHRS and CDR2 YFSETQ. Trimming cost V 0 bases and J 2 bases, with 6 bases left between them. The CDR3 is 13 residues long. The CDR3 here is CASSLDRPYEQYF. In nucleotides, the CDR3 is TGCGCCAGCAGCTTGGACAGACCCTACGAGCAGTACTTC.

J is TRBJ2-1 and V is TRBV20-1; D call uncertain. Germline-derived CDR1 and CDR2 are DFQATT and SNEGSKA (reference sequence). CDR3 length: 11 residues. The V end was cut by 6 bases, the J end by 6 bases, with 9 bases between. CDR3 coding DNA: TGCAGTGCCGCCATCGGCAATGAGCAGTTCTTC. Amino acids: CSAAIGNEQFF.

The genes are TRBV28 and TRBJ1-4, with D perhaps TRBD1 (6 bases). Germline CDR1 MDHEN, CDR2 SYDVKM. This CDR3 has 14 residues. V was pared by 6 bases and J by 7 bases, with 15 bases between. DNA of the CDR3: TGTGCCAGCAGCCAAGGACAGCTCTTTGAAAAACTGTTTTTT. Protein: CASSQGQLFEKLFF.

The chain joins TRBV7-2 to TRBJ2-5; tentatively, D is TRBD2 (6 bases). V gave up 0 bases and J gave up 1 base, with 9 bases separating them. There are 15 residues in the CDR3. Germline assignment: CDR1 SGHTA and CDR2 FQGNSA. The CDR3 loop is CASSLAAGSQETQYF. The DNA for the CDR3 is TGTGCCAGCAGCTTAGCGGCGGGGTCCCAAGAGACCCAGTACTTC.